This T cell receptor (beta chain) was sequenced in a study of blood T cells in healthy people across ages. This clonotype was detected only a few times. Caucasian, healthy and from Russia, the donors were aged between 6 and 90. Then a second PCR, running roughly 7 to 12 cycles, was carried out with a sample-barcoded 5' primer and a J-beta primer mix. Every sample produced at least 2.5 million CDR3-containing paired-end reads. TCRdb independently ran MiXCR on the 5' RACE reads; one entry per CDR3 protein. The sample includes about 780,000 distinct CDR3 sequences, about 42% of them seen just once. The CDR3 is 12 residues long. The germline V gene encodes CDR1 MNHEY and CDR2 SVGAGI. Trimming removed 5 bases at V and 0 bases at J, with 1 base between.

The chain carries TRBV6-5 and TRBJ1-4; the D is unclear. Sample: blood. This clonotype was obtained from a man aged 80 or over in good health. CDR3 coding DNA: TGTGCCAGCAGTGCAACTAATGAAAAACTGTTTTTT. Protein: CASSATNEKLFF.